The clone carrying this T cell receptor beta chain was detected once. Its antigen is currently unknown. This entry comes from a study of cytomegalovirus exposure and HLA in healthy donors. The CDR3 is 16 amino acids. Trimming removed 8 bases from V and 6 bases from J; junction bases left unmatched: 15. Germline V gene sequence: CDR1 LNHDA, CDR2 SQIVND (reference sequence). Findings and limits, study-wide: Rare sequences made up most TCRs, while some public TCRs were found in many donors.

The data were produced by immunoSEQ multiplex PCR, yet TCRdb's version contains in-frame clones alone and is incomplete. The data show under 200,000 clones, with under 90% seen just once and 3.5% to 4.5% held by the top ten. The TCR comes from a man aged 18 to 30 in good health and CMV-seropositive. The specimen sequenced was PBMCs. The rearrangement joins TRBV19 to TRBJ2-5; 10 bases agree with TRBD2. In DNA form, the CDR3 reads TGTGCCAGTTCACAAAAACCTAGCGGGAGTTATAAGACCCAGTACTTC. Amino acids: CASSQKPSGSYKTQYF.